This TCR beta chain appears in the sequencing data of a study of regulatory T cells in long-lasting Graves disease (dated by TCRdb to about 2021). With regard to the full study: Persistent Graves' disease meant more than 5 years of antithyroid drug treatment with TSH receptor autoantibodies that stayed positive. Persistent Graves' disease patients were compared with newly diagnosed Graves' disease patients by peripheral blood TCR sequencing and RNA sequencing. The study took place in China and was registered as a clinical trial. A total of about 33 samples underwent TCR sequencing, from around 13 patients with persistent Graves' disease and 20 or so patients with newly diagnosed Graves' disease. Antithyroid drugs had been taken for 8.5 to 13 years on average by persistent Graves' disease patients in the clinical cohort. The paper as a whole reports these results and caveats: The study examined only peripheral blood because the primary lesion, thyroid tissue, could not be accessed. Patients with persistent disease shared more public clonotypes (about 2,500) than newly diagnosed patients did (around 1,000). As a limitation, the authors acknowledged that the small sample size may reduce accuracy. Persistent disease showed preferential use of TRBV28, TRBJ1-2 and TRBJ2-5, whereas newly diagnosed disease favored TRBV20-1 and TRBJ2-1. Sequencing and analysis were limited to the TCR beta chain. Compared with newly diagnosed patients, persistent Graves' disease patients had lower TCR Shannon entropy and fewer highly expanded clones, which suggests clonal expansion.

CDR1 and CDR2 are read off the germline V gene as SQVTM and ANQGSEA. CDR3 length: 12 amino acids, cysteine to phenylalanine. Left in the record is the CDR3 DNA by itself, 36 bases read in frame from the first base. V loses 3 bases of germline sequence and J loses 7 bases, and the interval between the two ends is 12 bases. Library generation was performed with multiplex PCR. TCRdb shows the sequencer as Illumina HiSeq 4000. CDR3 regions were amplified by Arm-PCR with iRepertoire HTBI primers to construct TCR beta libraries. Before sequencing, the PCR products underwent gel purification. The study's own analysis went as follows. Gene usage analysis of CDR3 amino acid clonotypes used the roughly 62 TRBV and 14 to 15 TRBJ segments found across samples. COPE and FqMerger were used to merge the filtered high-quality paired reads into contigs. BLAST was used to align contigs to IMGT TRBV, TRBD and TRBJ reference genes, with CDR3 defined following IMGT. Clonotypes above 0.1% frequency were classified as highly expanded clones. Shannon entropy was used to measure repertoire diversity, and the Gini coefficient was used to measure V-J evenness. Clonotypes shared by more than one individual were considered public. TCRdb reran the public reads through fastp at Q25 and MiXCR, keeping productive beta chains. Rows with a matching CDR3 protein are joined into one entry that keeps the most common DNA and genes. None of the V and J calls come from the authors' own analysis; TCRdb made them. This sample gives 450,000 or so distinct CDR3 sequences in total; approximately 22% of them show up just once. About an eighth of the sample comes from the top ten.

This specimen's time point label, per the study, means: persistent/refractory GD, antithyroid drugs over 5 years with positive TRAb. For both TCR sequencing and RNA sequencing, RNA was extracted from PBMCs in TRIzol. The diagnosis of Graves' disease was made according to American Thyroid Association guidelines. Recruitment of patients was carried out at an endocrinology department in Xi'an, China. Each patient gave approximately 9 milliliters of peripheral blood, collected in an EDTA anticoagulant tube. PBMCs were isolated by Ficoll Paque Plus density gradient separation without further T cell sorting. An Agilent 2100 Bioanalyzer and agarose gel were used to assess RNA quality, and a NanoDrop 2000 was used to measure RNA concentration. This clonotype was picked up many times. This receptor's antigen is unknown. No qualities accompany the bases; no much larger clone lies one base away.

The V and J genes are TRBV29-1 and TRBJ1-2; a weak D assignment points to TRBD1 (5 bases agree). This clonotype was obtained from a female donor with Graves disease. The input for sequencing was peripheral blood mononuclear cells (PBMCs), taken when the disease was refractory, from a patient treated with antithyroid drugs. The nucleotide sequence reads as follows: TGCAGCGTTGATCGAGGGGATCGTGGCTACACCTTC. This is translated as CSVDRGDRGYTF.